This record covers a single T cell receptor (beta chain). This entry belongs to a study of blood T cell repertoires in COVID-19. About the research overall: Both acute and convalescent COVID-19 samples were obtained from the United States, Italy and Spain.

Seattle cases were enrolled at active infection and followed longitudinally. In the study's own analysis: Amplification with reference gene primers provided the estimates of nucleated cell counts. TCRdb's copy holds only in-frame clones and misses some; the assay was immunoSEQ multiplex PCR. The DNA was the basis for D and trimming; V, J and clone size are from that table. This table has approximately 250,000 clones, around nine tenths appearing once. Germline-derived CDR1 and CDR2 are DFQATT and SNEGSKA (reference sequence). Trimming shortened V by 6 bases and J by 6 bases, and 9 bases separated the two germline ends. The CDR3 loop spans 10 amino acids.

The sequence was collected from a woman aged 60-75 years with COVID-19, enrolled during active disease. This sequence joins TRBV20-1 and TRBJ2-7; D is unclear. The sample comprised peripheral blood. The DNA for the CDR3 is TGCAGTGCGTTAAGAGCCGAGCAGTACTTC. Amino acids: CSALRAEQYF.